These T cell receptor beta chains were read from a single sample in a study of blood T cell repertoires in COVID-19. Using immunoSEQ multiplex PCR, the repertoire was profiled, and TCRdb retains in-frame clones only, with some absent. The sample consists of roughly 300,000 clones, 80% to 95% of them appearing once. Sequencing was performed on peripheral blood. All receptors derive from a woman aged 30 to 39 with COVID-19, enrolled during active disease. Each CDR3 is given with its conserved first and last residue. D genes are given only for firm matches. Some rows mark clone size as missing; the rest say once, few, many or name a class of expanded clone.

v_call: TRBV2; clone_size: .; d_call: .; j_call: TRBJ2-7; cdr3_nt: TGTGCCAGCAGCTTTAGGGGCCCGGAGCAGTACTTC; cdr3_aa: CASSFRGPEQYF
v_call: TRBV6-5; clone_size: .; d_call: TRBD1; j_call: TRBJ1-5; cdr3_nt: TGTGCCAGCAGTTCGACAGGGTCGGATCAGCCCCAGCATTTT; cdr3_aa: CASSSTGSDQPQHF
v_call: TRBV29-1; clone_size: .; d_call: TRBD2; j_call: TRBJ2-3; cdr3_nt: TGCAGCGGGGGACTAGCGGGTGGAGATACGCAGTATTTT; cdr3_aa: CSGGLAGGDTQYF
v_call: TRBV7-2; clone_size: once; d_call: TRBD2; j_call: TRBJ2-7; cdr3_nt: TGTGCCAGCAGCTTAGCAGCGGGAGCAGCGTACGAGCAGTACTTC; cdr3_aa: CASSLAAGAAYEQYF
v_call: TRBV19; clone_size: .; d_call: TRBD1; j_call: TRBJ2-3; cdr3_nt: TGTGCCAGTAGTAGACAGGGGGCTGGAGATACGCAGTATTTT; cdr3_aa: CASSRQGAGDTQYF
v_call: TRBV30; clone_size: .; d_call: TRBD1; j_call: TRBJ2-5; cdr3_nt: TGTGCCTGGAGTGAATCCCCCGGGACAGCCTACCAAGAGACCCAGTACTTC; cdr3_aa: CAWSESPGTAYQETQYF
v_call: TRBV2; clone_size: .; d_call: TRBD2; j_call: TRBJ2-5; cdr3_nt: TGTGCCAGCAGCCCACTAGCGGGAGGGCAGAAGACCCAGTACTTC; cdr3_aa: CASSPLAGGQKTQYF
v_call: TRBV4-1; clone_size: .; d_call: .; j_call: TRBJ1-5; cdr3_nt: TGCGCCAGCAGCCAAGATCGGGGACCCCAGCATTTT; cdr3_aa: CASSQDRGPQHF
v_call: TRBV6-5; clone_size: .; d_call: .; j_call: TRBJ2-1; cdr3_nt: TGTGCCAGCAGTTACTCGAGCTCCTACAATGAGCAGTTCTTC; cdr3_aa: CASSYSSSYNEQFF
v_call: TRBV9; clone_size: .; d_call: .; j_call: TRBJ1-5; cdr3_nt: TGTGCCAGCAGCGTAGGGGCCCAACTCTCGGCCCAGCATTTT; cdr3_aa: CASSVGAQLSAQHF
v_call: TRBV10-1; clone_size: .; d_call: TRBD2; j_call: TRBJ2-7; cdr3_nt: TGCGCCAGCAGTGAGTCCCTAGCGGGGGGGCGAATCCACGAGCAGTACTTC; cdr3_aa: CASSESLAGGRIHEQYF
v_call: TRBV6-1; clone_size: .; d_call: .; j_call: TRBJ1-5; cdr3_nt: TGTGCCAGCAGTGAGGTGGGCCAGCCCCAGCATTTT; cdr3_aa: CASSEVGQPQHF
v_call: TRBV7-2; clone_size: .; d_call: TRBD2; j_call: TRBJ2-1; cdr3_nt: TGTGCCAGCAGCCCTGGGGGGGGGACTCTAAACAATGAGCAGTTCTTC; cdr3_aa: CASSPGGGTLNNEQFF
v_call: TRBV5-4; clone_size: .; d_call: .; j_call: TRBJ1-1; cdr3_nt: TGTGCCAGCAGCTTGGTTGGGAGACTGAACACTGAAGCTTTCTTT; cdr3_aa: CASSLVGRLNTEAFF
v_call: TRBV3-1/TRBV3-2; clone_size: .; d_call: .; j_call: TRBJ1-2; cdr3_nt: TGTGCCAGCGGACTAAGTGGGGCGGATGGCTACACCTTC; cdr3_aa: CASGLSGADGYTF
v_call: TRBV11-2; clone_size: .; d_call: TRBD1; j_call: TRBJ1-5; cdr3_nt: TGTGCCAGCAGCACGGACAGGTTGGGCAATCAGCCCCAGCATTTT; cdr3_aa: CASSTDRLGNQPQHF
v_call: TRBV4-1; clone_size: .; d_call: TRBD2; j_call: TRBJ2-3; cdr3_nt: TGCGCCAGCAGCCAAGGGGTCGGGAGGGCTAGCGGGAAAACAGATACGCAGTATTTT; cdr3_aa: CASSQGVGRASGKTDTQYF
v_call: TRBV7-9; clone_size: once; d_call: .; j_call: TRBJ1-6; cdr3_nt: TGTGCCAGCAGCTTAGACAGCTATAATTCACCCCTCCACTTT; cdr3_aa: CASSLDSYNSPLHF
v_call: TRBV9; clone_size: .; d_call: .; j_call: TRBJ1-5; cdr3_nt: TGTGCCAGCACTCCCGGACGGGAGGCCAGGGAGCCCCAGCATTTT; cdr3_aa: CASTPGREAREPQHF
v_call: TRBV28; clone_size: .; d_call: .; j_call: TRBJ1-2; cdr3_nt: TGTGCCAGCAGACCGCCGGGTCGGAACTATGGCTACACCTTC; cdr3_aa: CASRPPGRNYGYTF
v_call: TRBV28; clone_size: .; d_call: .; j_call: TRBJ1-2; cdr3_nt: TGTGCCAGTCACAGTTCTAACTATGGCTACACCTTC; cdr3_aa: CASHSSNYGYTF
v_call: TRBV25-1; clone_size: .; d_call: .; j_call: TRBJ2-3; cdr3_nt: TGTGCCAGCAGTGAATCCGGGTTTCAGACAGATACGCAGTATTTT; cdr3_aa: CASSESGFQTDTQYF